This T cell receptor (beta chain) was captured by sequencing in a study of blood T cell repertoires in COVID-19. Study in general: COVID-19 samples collected from the United States, Italy and Spain covered acute and convalescent phases.

Seattle-derived patients entered the study during active infection and were followed longitudinally. Authors' processing steps: Cell counts per sample came from amplifying reference gene primers. Clones were sequenced by immunoSEQ multiplex PCR, and TCRdb holds only the in-frame ones, with some missing. For V, J and clone size, that table is used; D and trimming come from the DNA. The repertoire holds fewer than 700,000 clones, approximately 88% seen once, with less than 9.5% in the top ten. This clone was detected once. In germline, CDR1 is SEHNR, CDR2 FQNEAQ (reference sequence). V was trimmed by 5 bases and J by 7 bases, leaving 21 bases between them. The length of the CDR3 is 15 residues.

The chain links TRBV7-9 to TRBJ2-7, with a tentative D call TRBD2 (6 bases). Sample: peripheral blood. The clonotype was recovered from a woman aged 45-65 years with COVID-19, enrolled during active disease. CDR3 residues: CASSLTLSGVGEQYF. CDR3 DNA sequence: TGTGCCAGCAGCCTAACCCTCTCGGGGGTCGGGGAGCAGTACTTC.